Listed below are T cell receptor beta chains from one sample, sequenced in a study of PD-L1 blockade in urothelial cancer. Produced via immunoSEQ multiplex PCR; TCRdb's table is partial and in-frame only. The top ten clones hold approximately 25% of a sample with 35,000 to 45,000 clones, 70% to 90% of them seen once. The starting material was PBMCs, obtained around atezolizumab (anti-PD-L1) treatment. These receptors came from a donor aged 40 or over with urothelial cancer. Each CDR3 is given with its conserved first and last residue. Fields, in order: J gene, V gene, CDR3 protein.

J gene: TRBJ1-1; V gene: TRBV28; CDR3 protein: CASSFFQGTEAFF
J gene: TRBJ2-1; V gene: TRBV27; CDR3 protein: CASRRGGSYNEQFF
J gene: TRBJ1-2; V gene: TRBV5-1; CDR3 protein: CASSPSPRDISGYTF
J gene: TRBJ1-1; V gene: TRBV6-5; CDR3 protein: CATLGTGGRRAFF
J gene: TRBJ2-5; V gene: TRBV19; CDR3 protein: CASSPRLAGKETQYF
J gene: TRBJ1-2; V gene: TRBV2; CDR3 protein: CASRHLKTGEGGYTF
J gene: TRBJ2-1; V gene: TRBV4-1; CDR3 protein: CASSPWRGGPPAYNEQFF
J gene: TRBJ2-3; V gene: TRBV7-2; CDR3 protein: CASSLDRGTDTQYF
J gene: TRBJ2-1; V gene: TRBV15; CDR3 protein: CATSPTRPPLAGVGNEQFF
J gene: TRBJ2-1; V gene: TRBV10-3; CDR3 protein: CAISESIGLRSSYNEQFF
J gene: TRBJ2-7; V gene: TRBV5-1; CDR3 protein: CASSPSGYEQYF
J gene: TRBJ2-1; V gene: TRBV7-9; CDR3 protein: CASSPPQGVYEQFF
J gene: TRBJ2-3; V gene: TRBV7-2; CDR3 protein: CASSLGVAGGPEDTQYF
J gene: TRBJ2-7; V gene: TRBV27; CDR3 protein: CASSSQGRITYEQYF
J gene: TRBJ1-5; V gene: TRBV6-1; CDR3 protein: CASRPGQGTQPQHF
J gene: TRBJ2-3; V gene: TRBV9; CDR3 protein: CASSVPSLAGGLDTQYF
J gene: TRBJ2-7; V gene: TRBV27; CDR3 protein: CASTRRGRGTRTTVEQYF
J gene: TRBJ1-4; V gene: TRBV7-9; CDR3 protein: CASTREGDGKLFF
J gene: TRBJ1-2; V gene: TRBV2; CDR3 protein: CASSSQGRDGYTF
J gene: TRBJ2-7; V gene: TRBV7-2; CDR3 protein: CASSRGGGVSYEQYF
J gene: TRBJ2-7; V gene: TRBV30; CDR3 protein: CAWSPGASGTRQYF
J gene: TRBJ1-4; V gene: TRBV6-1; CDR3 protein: CASSLQTGTRPKLFF
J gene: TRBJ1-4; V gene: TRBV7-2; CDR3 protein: CASSLVAGGFGNEKLFF
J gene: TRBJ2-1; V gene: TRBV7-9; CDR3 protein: CASTSGGRSRNEQFF
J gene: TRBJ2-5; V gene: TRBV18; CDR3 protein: CASSPLRRQGFRETQYF
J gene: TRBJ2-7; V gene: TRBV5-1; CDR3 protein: CASSLEASGIDEQYF
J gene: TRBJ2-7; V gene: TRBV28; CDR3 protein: CASSQTRSGAEQYF
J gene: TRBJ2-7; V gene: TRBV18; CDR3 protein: CASSPERGVSYEQYF
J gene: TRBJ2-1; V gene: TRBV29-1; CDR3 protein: CSVGQGRSYNEQFF
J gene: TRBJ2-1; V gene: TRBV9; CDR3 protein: CASSTEGLAGEQFF
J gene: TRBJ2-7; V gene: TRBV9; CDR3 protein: CASSSDRAPYEQYF
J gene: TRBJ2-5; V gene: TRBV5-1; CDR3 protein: CASSLALGAGETQYF
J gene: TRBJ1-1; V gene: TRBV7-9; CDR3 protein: CASSASRGGAEAFF
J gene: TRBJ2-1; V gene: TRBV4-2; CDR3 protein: CASSHPTSGSADEQFF
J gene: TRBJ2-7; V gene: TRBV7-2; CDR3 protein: CASSRRGLAYEQYF
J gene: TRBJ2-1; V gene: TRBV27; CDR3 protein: CASSQGLAESYNEQFF
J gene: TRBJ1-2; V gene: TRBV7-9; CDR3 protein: CASSLAGPYGYTF
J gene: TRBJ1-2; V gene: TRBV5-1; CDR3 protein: CASSSTGWGGYTF
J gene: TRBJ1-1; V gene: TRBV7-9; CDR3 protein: CASSFGGVEVTEAFF
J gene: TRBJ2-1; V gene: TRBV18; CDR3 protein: CASSPRSGSSYNEQFF
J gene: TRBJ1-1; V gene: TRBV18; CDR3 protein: CASSPTWLGGNTEAFF
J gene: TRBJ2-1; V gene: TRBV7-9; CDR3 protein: CASSSGLAGARNEQFF
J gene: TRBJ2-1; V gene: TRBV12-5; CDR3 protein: CASGLYLLAERSYNEQFF
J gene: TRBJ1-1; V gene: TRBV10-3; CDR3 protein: CATLGVTEAFF
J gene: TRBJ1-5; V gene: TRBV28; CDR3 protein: CASSGMRGAQHF
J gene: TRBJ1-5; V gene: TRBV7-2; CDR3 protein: CASSLSPRQGPQHF
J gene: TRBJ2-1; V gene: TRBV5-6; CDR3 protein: CASSSVAGTYNEQFF
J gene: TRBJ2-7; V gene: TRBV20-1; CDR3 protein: CSAPRGYEQYF
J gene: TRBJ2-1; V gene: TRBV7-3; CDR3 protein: CASSPPDREANEQFF
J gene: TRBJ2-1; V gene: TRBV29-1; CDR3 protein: CSVAGQPYKPGDEQFF
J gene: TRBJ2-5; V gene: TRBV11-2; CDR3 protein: CASSLAVQETQYF
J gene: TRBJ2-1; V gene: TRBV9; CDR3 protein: CASSVGGSTYNEQFF
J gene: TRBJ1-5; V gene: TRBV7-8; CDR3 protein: CASSAQVRQPQHF
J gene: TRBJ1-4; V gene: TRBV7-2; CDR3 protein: CASSLDRGSEKLFF
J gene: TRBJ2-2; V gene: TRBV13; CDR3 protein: CASSFPTQSNTGELFF
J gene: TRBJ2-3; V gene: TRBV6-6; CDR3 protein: CASREQAGGTDTQYF